The 5 T cell receptor beta chains presented below share a single source sample, sequenced in a study of cytomegalovirus exposure and HLA in healthy donors. The PCR used 60 Vbeta and 13 Jbeta primers. Profiling relied on immunoSEQ multiplex PCR, and the TCRdb table lists in-frame clones only, not all of them. Of over 150,000 clones listed, around 81% were seen once; the top ten hold 5.5% to 6.5%. The sequenced sample was PBMCs. These receptor sequences come from a woman between 35 and 50 years old in good health and CMV-seropositive.

V is TRBV7-3 and J is TRBJ1-1; 8 bases are shared with TRBD1. The CDR3 sequence is 13 residues long. CDR1 SGHTA and CDR2 FQGTGA come from the germline V gene. Trimming cost V 5 bases and J 3 bases; bases outside gene matches: 2. The chain's CDR3 is CASSPTGDTEAFF. CDR3 in DNA: TGTGCCAGCAGCCCGACAGGGGACACTGAAGCTTTCTTT.

The chain has TRBV28 and TRBJ2-3; 9 nucleotides agree with TRBD2. J was trimmed by 3 bases and V by 4 bases; bases with no gene match: 11. Germline V gives CDR1 MDHEN, CDR2 SYDVKM. The CDR3 spans 17 residues. The CDR3 nucleotides are TGTGCCAGCAGTTCTCCTTGGGGAGCGGGAGGTACAGATACGCAGTATTTT. This gives the protein CASSSPWGAGGTDTQYF.

This clone was seen just once. V is TRBV18 and J is TRBJ2-1, with TRBD1 as a possible D gene (6 bases). Germline V gene lookup returns CDR1 KGHSH and CDR2 LQKENI. The CDR3 runs to 14 residues. V lost 3 bases, J lost 3 bases, and 9 bases lay in between. CDR3 loop: CASSPGAGYNEQFF. In nucleotides, the CDR3 is TGTGCCAGCTCACCGGGGGCGGGCTACAATGAGCAGTTCTTC.

The rearrangement uses TRBV5-1 and TRBJ2-1, with 8 bases fitting TRBD2. This CDR3 is built from 14 residues. V dropped 4 bases and J dropped 7; count of bases not matched to a gene: 7. Germline CDR1 reads SGHRS; CDR2 reads YFSETQ. The CDR3, as DNA: TGCGCCAGCAGCCCGAGCGGGGGTGGTAATGAGCAGTTCTTC. This encodes CASSPSGGGNEQFF. Filled out from reference TRBV5-1 and TRBJ2-1, the complete variable domain reads KAGVTQTPRYLIKTRGQQVTLSCSPISGHRSVSWYQQTPGQGLQFLFEYFSETQRNKGNFPGRFSGRQFSNSRSEMNVSTLELGDSALYLCASSPSGGGNEQFFGPGTRLTVL.

In its sample, this clone was seen once. This chain connects TRBV7-9 to TRBJ1-1; D is unclear. The V gene's germline CDR1 is SEHNR and CDR2 FQNEAQ (reference sequence). This CDR3 has 15 amino acids. With 5 bases removed from V and 4 bases from J, the gap between germline ends came to 17 bases. DNA of the CDR3: TGTGCCAGCAGCGCGGGGTTCAACGAGGGCACTGAAGCTTTCTTT. Translating gives CASSAGFNEGTEAFF.